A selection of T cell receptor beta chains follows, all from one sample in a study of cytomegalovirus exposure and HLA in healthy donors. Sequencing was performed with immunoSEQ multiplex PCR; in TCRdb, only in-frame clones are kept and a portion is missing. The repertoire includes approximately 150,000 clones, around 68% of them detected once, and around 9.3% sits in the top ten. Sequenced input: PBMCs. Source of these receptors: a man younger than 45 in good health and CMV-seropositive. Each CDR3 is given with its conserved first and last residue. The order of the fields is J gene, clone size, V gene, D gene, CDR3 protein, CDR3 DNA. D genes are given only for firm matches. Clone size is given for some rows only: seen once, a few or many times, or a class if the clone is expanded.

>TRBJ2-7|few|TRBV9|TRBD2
CASSSGLAGSSYEQYF
TGTGCCAGCAGCTCCGGACTAGCGGGAAGCTCCTACGAGCAGTACTTC
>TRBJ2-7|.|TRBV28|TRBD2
CASSLWRLAGEGEQYF
TGTGCCAGCAGTTTATGGCGACTAGCGGGGGAAGGCGAGCAGTACTTC
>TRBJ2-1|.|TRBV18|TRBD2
CASSPPSGRAYEQFF
TGTGCCAGCTCACCACCTAGCGGGAGGGCGTATGAGCAGTTCTTC
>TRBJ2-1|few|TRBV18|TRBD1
CASSPQGANEQFF
TGTGCCAGCTCGCCACAGGGGGCAAATGAGCAGTTCTTC
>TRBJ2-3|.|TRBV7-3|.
CASSLAGRTDTQYF
TGTGCCAGCAGCCTGGCAGGGCGGACAGATACGCAGTATTTT
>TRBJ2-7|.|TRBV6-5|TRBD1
CASSYSDRGYEQYF
TGTGCCAGCAGTTACTCCGACAGGGGCTACGAGCAGTACTTC
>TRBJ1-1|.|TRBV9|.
CASSAGNREAFF
TGTGCCAGCAGTGCAGGAAACAGGGAAGCTTTCTTT
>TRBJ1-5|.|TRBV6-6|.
CASSYNREGNQPQHF
TGTGCCAGCAGTTACAACAGGGAAGGCAATCAGCCCCAGCATTTT
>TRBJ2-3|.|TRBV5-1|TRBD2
CASIPTGTSGLDTQYF
TGCGCCAGCATTCCAACCGGGACTAGCGGGCTAGATACGCAGTATTTT
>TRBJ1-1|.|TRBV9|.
CASSVDRDEAFF
TGTGCCAGCAGCGTAGACAGGGATGAAGCTTTCTTT
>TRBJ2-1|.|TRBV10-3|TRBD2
CAITPSGSGDEQFF
TGTGCCATCACCCCCAGCGGGAGTGGGGATGAGCAGTTCTTC
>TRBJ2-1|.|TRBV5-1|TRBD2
CASSQLAGGPNEQFF
TGCGCCAGCAGCCAACTAGCGGGAGGGCCGAATGAGCAGTTCTTC
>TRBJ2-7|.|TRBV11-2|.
CASSKEAATSYEQYF
TGTGCCAGCAGCAAGGAGGCAGCGACCTCCTACGAGCAGTACTTC
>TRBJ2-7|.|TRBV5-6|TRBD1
CASSLPEGQGPPYEQYF
TGTGCCAGCAGCCTCCCTGAAGGACAGGGGCCCCCCTACGAGCAGTACTTC
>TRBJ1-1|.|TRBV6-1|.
CAGGWDTEAFF
TGTGCCGGGGGGTGGGACACTGAAGCTTTCTTT
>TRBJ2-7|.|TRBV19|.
CASSITGIAYEQYF
TGTGCCAGTAGTATTACGGGGATCGCCTACGAGCAGTACTTC
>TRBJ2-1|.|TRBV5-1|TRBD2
CASSPRLAGSGNEQFF
TGCGCCAGCAGCCCTCGTTTAGCGGGGAGTGGAAATGAGCAGTTCTTC
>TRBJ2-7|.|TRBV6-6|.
CASSPQGGEQYF
TGTGCCAGCAGTCCCCAGGGTGGCGAGCAGTACTTC
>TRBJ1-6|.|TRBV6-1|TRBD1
CASREQGVSPLHF
TGTGCCAGCAGAGAACAGGGGGTTTCACCCCTCCACTTT
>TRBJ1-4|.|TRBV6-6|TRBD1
CASSSWTGLNEKLFF
TGTGCCAGCAGTTCGTGGACAGGGCTTAATGAAAAACTGTTTTTT
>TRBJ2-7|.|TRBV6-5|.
CASSYSILGQTYEQYF
TGTGCCAGCAGTTACTCTATTCTAGGACAGACCTACGAGCAGTACTTC
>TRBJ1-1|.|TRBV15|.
CATSRRDTEAFF
TGTGCCACCAGCCGCCGGGACACTGAAGCTTTCTTT
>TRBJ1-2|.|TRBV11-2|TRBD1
CASSRDSHYGYTF
TGTGCCAGCAGCCGGGACAGCCACTATGGCTACACCTTC
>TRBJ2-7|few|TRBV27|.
CASSLQGIGEQYF
TGTGCCAGCAGTCTTCAGGGTATTGGCGAGCAGTACTTC
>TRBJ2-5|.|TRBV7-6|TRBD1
CASSLGTGGMETQYF
TGTGCCAGCAGCTTAGGAACAGGGGGTATGGAGACCCAGTACTTC
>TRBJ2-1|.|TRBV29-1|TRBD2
CSLVAGGARNEQFF
TGCAGCCTGGTAGCGGGAGGGGCTCGAAATGAGCAGTTCTTC
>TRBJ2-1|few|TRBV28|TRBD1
CASSYSGQGVDEQFF
TGTGCCAGCAGTTACTCGGGACAGGGGGTCGATGAGCAGTTCTTC
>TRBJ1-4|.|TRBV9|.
CASSAPTTGKLFF
TGTGCCAGCAGCGCCCCAACAACGGGAAAACTGTTTTTT
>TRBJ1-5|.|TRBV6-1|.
CASSPTVVTQHF
TGTGCCAGCAGCCCGACTGTCGTGACCCAGCATTTT
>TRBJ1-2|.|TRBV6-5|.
CASREQGAGYGYTF
TGTGCCAGCAGGGAACAGGGTGCGGGCTATGGCTACACCTTC
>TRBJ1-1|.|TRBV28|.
CASSLQSTGEAFF
TGTGCCAGTAGTCTGCAATCCACAGGGGAAGCTTTCTTT
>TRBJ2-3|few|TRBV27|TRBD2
CASRTHIILAGITDTQYF
TGTGCCAGCAGGACCCATATAATACTAGCGGGAATCACAGATACGCAGTATTTT
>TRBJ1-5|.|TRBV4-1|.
CASSGGGPLGPQHF
TGCGCCAGCAGCGGCGGGGGGCCCCTAGGGCCCCAGCATTTT
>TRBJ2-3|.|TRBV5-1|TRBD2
CASASGTNTDTQYF
TGCGCCAGCGCTAGCGGGACGAACACAGATACGCAGTATTTT
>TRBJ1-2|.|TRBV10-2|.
CASSDRFNYGYTF
TGCGCCAGCAGTGACCGGTTTAACTATGGCTACACCTTC
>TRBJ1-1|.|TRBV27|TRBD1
CASSRTGVGAFF
TGTGCCAGCAGTCGTACAGGGGTAGGGGCTTTCTTT
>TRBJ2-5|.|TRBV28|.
CASKGQETQYF
TGTGCCAGCAAGGGGCAAGAGACCCAGTACTTC
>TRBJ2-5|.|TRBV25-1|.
CASSLTSTVQETQYF
TGTGCCAGCAGCCTTACCTCCACGGTACAAGAGACCCAGTACTTC
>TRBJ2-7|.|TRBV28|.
CASLRNHEQYF
TGTGCCAGCCTCAGGAACCACGAGCAGTACTTC
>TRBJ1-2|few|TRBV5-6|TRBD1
CASSLGQGAGGYTF
TGTGCCAGCAGCCTCGGACAGGGGGCGGGTGGCTACACCTTC
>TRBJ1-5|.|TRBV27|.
CASSTDTYSNQPQHF
TGTGCCAGCAGTACCGATACTTATAGCAATCAGCCCCAGCATTTT
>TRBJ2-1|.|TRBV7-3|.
CSSSEAAYNEQFF
TGTTCCAGCAGCGAAGCCGCATACAATGAGCAGTTCTTC
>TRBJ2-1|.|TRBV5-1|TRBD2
CASRLLAGGRLNEQFF
TGCGCCAGCCGTCTCTTAGCGGGAGGTCGATTAAATGAGCAGTTCTTC
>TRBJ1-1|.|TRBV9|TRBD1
CASSETGGNTEAFF
TGTGCCAGCAGCGAAACAGGGGGGAACACTGAAGCTTTCTTT
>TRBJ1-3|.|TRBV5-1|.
CASSAWTGGSGNTIYF
TGCGCCAGCAGCGCCTGGACGGGAGGCTCTGGAAACACCATATATTTT
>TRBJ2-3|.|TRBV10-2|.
CASSEGPLFGSSTDTQYF
TGCGCCAGCAGTGAGGGGCCTCTGTTCGGATCTAGCACAGATACGCAGTATTTT
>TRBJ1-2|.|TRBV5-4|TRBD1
CASSEGDRDYGYTF
TGTGCCAGCAGCGAGGGGGACAGAGACTATGGCTACACCTTC
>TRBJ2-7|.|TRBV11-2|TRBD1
CASSLGRTGISYEQYF
TGTGCCAGCAGCTTAGGAAGGACAGGGATTTCCTACGAGCAGTACTTC
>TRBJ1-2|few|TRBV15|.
CATSSKGRYGYTF
TGTGCCACCAGCAGTAAGGGGCGTTATGGCTACACCTTC
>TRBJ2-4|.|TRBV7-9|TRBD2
CASSFQTSGPAKNIQYF
TGTGCCAGCAGCTTCCAAACTAGCGGGCCTGCCAAAAACATTCAGTACTTC